What follows describes a single TCR beta chain. Its antigen is currently unknown. This record comes from a study of cytomegalovirus exposure and HLA in healthy donors. Findings of the study overall: Later analysis suggested links between common viral pathogens and several top significant clusters.

This CDR3 contains 12 residues. V shed 2 bases and J shed 4 bases, with 6 bases lying between them. The germline V gene has CDR1 GTSNPN and CDR2 SVGIG (reference sequence). PCR involved 60 Vbeta and 13 Jbeta primers. TCRdb keeps only in-frame clones here, not all; method: immunoSEQ multiplex PCR. The table records approximately 130,000 clones, 75% to 85% of them present only once. The chain employs TRBV30 and TRBJ1-5, with TRBD1 as a possible D gene (5 bases). Sequencing was done on a sample of PBMCs. The clonotype comes from a man in his forties in good health and CMV-seronegative. CDR3 coding DNA: TGTGCCTGGAGTAAGGGGAATCAGCCCCAGCATTTT. This encodes CAWSKGNQPQHF.